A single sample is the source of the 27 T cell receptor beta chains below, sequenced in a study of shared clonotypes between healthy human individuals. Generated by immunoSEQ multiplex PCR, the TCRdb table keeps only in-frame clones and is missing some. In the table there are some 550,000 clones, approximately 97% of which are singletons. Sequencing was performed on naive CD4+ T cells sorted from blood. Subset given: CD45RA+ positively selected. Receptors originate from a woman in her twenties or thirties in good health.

This CDR3 is CASSYSNSQGAETQYF. CDR3 nucleotide sequence: TGTGCCAGCAGTTACTCGAATAGCCAGGGGGCAGAGACCCAGTACTTC. The rearrangement joins TRBV6-5 to TRBJ2-5; 8 positions match TRBD1. Germline V lookup: CDR1 MNHEY, CDR2 SVGAGI. The trim removed 0 bases at V and 4 bases at J, leaving 7 bases unmatched. The CDR3 loop spans 16 amino acids.

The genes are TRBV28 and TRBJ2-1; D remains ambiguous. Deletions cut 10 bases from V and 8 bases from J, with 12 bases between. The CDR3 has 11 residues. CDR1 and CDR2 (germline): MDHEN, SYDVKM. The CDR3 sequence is CATLTLDEQFF. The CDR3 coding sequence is TGTGCCACTCTTACTCTCGATGAGCAGTTCTTC.

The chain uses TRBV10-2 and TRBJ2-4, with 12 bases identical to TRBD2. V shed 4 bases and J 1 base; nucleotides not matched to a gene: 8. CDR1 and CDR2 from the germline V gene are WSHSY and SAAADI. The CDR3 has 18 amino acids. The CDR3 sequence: CASSGTSGRTRAKNIQYF. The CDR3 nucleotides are TGCGCCAGCAGTGGTACTAGCGGGAGGACCAGGGCCAAAAACATTCAGTACTTC.

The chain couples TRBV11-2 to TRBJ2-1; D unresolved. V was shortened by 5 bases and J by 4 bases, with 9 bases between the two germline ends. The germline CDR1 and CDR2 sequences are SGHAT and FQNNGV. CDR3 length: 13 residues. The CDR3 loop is CASSDSEYNEQFF. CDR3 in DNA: TGTGCCAGCAGCGACTCGGAGTACAATGAGCAGTTCTTC.

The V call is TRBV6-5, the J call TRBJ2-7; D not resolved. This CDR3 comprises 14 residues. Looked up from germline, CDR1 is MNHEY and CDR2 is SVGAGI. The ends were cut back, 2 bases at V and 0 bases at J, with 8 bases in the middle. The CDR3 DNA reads TGTGCCAGCAGTTACAGGCGGTTCTCCTACGAGCAGTACTTC. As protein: CASSYRRFSYEQYF.

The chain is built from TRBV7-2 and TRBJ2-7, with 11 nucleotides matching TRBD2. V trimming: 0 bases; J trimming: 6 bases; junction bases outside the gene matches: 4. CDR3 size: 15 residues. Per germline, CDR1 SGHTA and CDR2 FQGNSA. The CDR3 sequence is CASSLARLAGPEQYF. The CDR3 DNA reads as TGTGCCAGCAGCTTAGCGCGACTAGCGGGACCCGAGCAGTACTTC. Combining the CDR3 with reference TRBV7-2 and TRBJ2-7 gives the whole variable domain GAGVSQSPSNKVTEKGKDVELRCDPISGHTALYWYRQSLGQGLEFLIYFQGNSAPDKSGLPSDRFSAERTGGSVSTLTIQRTQQEDSAVYLCASSLARLAGPEQYFGPGTRLTVT.

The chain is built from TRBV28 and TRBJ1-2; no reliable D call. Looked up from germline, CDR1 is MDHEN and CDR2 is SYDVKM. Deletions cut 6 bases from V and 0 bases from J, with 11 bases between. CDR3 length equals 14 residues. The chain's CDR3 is CASSPAIANYGYTF. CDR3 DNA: TGTGCCAGCAGCCCGGCAATCGCTAACTATGGCTACACCTTC.

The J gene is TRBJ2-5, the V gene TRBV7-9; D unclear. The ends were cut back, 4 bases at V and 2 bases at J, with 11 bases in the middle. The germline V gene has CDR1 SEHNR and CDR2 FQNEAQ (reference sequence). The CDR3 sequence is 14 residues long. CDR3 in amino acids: CASSYPKGQETQYF. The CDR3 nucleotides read TGTGCCAGCAGCTACCCGAAGGGACAAGAGACCCAGTACTTC.

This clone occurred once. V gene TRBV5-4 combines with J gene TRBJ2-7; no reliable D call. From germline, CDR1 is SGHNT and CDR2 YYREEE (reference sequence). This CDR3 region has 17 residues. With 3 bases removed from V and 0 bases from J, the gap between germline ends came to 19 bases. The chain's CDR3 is CASSWTHGVTYSYEQYF. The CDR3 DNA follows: TGTGCCAGCAGCTGGACCCACGGAGTGACCTACTCCTACGAGCAGTACTTC. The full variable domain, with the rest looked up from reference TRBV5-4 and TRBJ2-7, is ETGVTQSPTHLIKTRGQQVTLRCSSQSGHNTVSWYQQALGQGPQFIFQYYREEENGRGNFPPRFSGLQFPNYSSELNVNALELDDSALYLCASSWTHGVTYSYEQYFGPGTRLTVT.

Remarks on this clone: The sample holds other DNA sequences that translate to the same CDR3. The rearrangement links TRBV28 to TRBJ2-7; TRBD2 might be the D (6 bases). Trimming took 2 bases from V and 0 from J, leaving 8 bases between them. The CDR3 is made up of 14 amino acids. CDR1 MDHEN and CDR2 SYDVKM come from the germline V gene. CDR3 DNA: TGTGCCAGCAGTTTAGACGGGAGCTCCTACGAGCAGTACTTC. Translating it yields CASSLDGSSYEQYF.

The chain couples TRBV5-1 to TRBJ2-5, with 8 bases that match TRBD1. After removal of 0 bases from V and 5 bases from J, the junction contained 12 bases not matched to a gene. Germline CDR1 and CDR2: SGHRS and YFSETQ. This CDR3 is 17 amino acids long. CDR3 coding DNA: TGCGCCAGCAGCTTGGCCCGCGACAGGGGTATTTACGAGACCCAGTACTTC. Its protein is CASSLARDRGIYETQYF.

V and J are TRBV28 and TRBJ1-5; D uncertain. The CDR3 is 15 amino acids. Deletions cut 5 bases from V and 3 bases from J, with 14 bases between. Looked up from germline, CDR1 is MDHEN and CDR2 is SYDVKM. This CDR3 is CASSAFDMINQPQHF. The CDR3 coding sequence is TGTGCCAGCAGTGCCTTCGACATGATCAATCAGCCCCAGCATTTT.

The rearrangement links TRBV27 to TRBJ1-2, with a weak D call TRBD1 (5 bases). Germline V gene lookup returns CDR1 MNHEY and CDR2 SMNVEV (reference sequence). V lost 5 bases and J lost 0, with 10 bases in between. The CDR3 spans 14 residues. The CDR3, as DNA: TGTGCCAGCAGTCCCCTGACAGCTAACTATGGCTACACCTTC. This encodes CASSPLTANYGYTF.

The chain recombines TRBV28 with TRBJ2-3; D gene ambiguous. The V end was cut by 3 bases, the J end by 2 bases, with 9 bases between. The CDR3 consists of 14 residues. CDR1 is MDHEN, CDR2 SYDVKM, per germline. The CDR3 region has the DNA TGTGCCAGCAGTTTTCGGCAAAACACAGATACGCAGTATTTT. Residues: CASSFRQNTDTQYF.

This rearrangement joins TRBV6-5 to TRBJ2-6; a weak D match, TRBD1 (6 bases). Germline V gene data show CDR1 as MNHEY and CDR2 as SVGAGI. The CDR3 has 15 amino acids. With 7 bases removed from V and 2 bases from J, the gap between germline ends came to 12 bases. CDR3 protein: CASTKQGTGANVLTF. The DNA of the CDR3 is TGTGCCAGCACTAAACAGGGAACTGGGGCCAACGTCCTGACTTTC.

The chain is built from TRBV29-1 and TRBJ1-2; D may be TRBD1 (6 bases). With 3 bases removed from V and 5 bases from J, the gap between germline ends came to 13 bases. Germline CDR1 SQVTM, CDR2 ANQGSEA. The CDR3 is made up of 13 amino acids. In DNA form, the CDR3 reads TGCAGCGTTGATTGGGGGGCGGTTTATGGCTACACCTTC. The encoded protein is CSVDWGAVYGYTF.

The CDR3 here is CASSRTSGTSTDTQYF. CDR3 nucleotides: TGTGCCAGCTCTCGCACGAGCGGGACTAGCACAGATACGCAGTATTTT. The chain joins TRBV18 to TRBJ2-3; TRBD2 aligns across 7 bases. With 6 bases clipped from V and 0 bases from J, the junction kept 9 bases outside the gene matches. The length of the CDR3 is 16 residues. Germline V gene sequence: CDR1 KGHSH, CDR2 LQKENI.

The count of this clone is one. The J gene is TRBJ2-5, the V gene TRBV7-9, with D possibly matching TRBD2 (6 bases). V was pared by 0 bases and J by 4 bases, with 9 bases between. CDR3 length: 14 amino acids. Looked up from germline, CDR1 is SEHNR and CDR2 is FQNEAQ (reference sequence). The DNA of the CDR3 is TGTGCCAGCAGCTTAGCACTAGCCGTAGAGACCCAGTACTTC. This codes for CASSLALAVETQYF.

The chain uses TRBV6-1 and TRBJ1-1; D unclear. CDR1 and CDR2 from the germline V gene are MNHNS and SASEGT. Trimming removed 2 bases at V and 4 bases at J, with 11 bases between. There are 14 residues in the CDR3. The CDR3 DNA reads TGTGCCAGCAGTGAATATCCGGGAACCACTGAAGCTTTCTTT. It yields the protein CASSEYPGTTEAFF.

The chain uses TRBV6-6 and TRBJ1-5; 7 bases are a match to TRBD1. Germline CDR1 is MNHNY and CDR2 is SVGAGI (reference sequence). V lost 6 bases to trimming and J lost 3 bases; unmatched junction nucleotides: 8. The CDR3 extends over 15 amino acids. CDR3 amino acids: CASSTGRGTNQPQHF. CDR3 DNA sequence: TGTGCCAGCAGCACCGGCAGGGGGACCAATCAGCCCCAGCATTTT.

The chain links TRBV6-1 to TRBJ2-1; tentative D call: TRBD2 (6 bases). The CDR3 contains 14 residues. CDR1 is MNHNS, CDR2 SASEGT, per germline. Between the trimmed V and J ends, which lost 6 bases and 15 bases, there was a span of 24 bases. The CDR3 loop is CASRRQIQGGLGFF. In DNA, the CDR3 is TGTGCCAGCAGGCGCCAAATTCAGGGAGGCCTGGGGTTCTTC.

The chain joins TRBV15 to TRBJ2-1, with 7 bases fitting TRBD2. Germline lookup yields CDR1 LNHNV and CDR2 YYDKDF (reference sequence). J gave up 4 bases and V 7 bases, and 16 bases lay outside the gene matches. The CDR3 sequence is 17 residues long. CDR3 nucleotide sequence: TGTGCCACCAAGGGTACGGCGGGAGATCTTGATTACAATGAGCAGTTCTTC. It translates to CATKGTAGDLDYNEQFF. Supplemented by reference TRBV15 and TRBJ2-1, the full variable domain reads DAMVIQNPRYQVTQFGKPVTLSCSQTLNHNVMYWYQQKSSQAPKLLFHYYDKDFNNEADTPDNFQSRRPNTSFCFLDIRSPGLGDTAMYLCATKGTAGDLDYNEQFFGPGTRLTVL.

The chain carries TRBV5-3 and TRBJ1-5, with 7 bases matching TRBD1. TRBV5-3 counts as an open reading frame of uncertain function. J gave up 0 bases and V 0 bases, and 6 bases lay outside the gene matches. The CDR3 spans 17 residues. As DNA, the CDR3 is TGTGCCAGAAGCTTGGCAGGGACAGACTATAGCAATCAGCCCCAGCATTTT. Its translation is CARSLAGTDYSNQPQHF.

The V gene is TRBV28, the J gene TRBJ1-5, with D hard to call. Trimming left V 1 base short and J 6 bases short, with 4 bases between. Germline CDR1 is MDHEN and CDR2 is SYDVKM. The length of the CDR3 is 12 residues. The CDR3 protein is CASSLYLQPQHF. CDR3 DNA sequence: TGTGCCAGCAGTTTATATCTTCAGCCCCAGCATTTT. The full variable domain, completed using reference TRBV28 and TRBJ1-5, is DVKVTQSSRYLVKRTGEKVFLECVQDMDHENMFWYRQDPGLGLRLIYFSYDVKMKEKGDIPEGYSVSREKKERFSLILESASTNQTSMYLCASSLYLQPQHFGDGTRLSIL.

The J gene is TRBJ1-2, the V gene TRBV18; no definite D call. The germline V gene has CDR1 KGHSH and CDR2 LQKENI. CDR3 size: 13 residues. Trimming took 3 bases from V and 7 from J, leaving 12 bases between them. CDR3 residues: CASSPGREAGYTF. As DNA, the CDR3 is TGTGCCAGCTCACCGGGAAGGGAGGCTGGCTACACCTTC. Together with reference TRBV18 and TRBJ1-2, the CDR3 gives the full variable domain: NAGVMQNPRHLVRRRGQEARLRCSPMKGHSHVYWYRQLPEEGLKFMVYLQKENIIDESGMPKERFSAEFPKEGPSILRIQQVVRGDSAAYFCASSPGREAGYTFGSGTRLTVV.

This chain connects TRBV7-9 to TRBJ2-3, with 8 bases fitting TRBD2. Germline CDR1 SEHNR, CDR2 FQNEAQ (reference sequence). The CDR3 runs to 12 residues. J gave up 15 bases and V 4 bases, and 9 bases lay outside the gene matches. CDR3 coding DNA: TGTGCCAGCAGCTATACTAGCGGCCAAAACTATTTT. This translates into CASSYTSGQNYF.

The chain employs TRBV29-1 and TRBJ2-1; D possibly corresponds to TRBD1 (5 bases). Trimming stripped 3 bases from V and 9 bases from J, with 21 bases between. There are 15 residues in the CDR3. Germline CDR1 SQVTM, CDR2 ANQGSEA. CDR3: CSVEGYGRTNIEQFF. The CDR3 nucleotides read TGCAGCGTTGAGGGCTACGGCAGGACAAACATTGAGCAGTTCTTC.